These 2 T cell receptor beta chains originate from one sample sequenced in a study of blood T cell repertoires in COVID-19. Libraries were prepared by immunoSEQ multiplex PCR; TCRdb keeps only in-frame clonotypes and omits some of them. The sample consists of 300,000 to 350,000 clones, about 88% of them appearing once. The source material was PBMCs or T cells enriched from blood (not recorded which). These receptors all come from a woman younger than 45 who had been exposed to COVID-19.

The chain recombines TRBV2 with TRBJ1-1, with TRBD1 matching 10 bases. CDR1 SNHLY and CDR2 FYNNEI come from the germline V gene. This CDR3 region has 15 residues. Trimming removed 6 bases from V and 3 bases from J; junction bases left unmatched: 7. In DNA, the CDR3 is TGTGCCAGCAGGAGGGACAGGGGTGTGGACACTGAAGCTTTCTTT. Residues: CASRRDRGVDTEAFF.

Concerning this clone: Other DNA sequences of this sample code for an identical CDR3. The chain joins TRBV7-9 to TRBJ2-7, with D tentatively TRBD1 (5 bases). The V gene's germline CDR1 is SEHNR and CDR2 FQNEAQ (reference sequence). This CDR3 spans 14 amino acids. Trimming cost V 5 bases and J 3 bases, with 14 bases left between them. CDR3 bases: TGTGCCAGCAGCCCCCGGCAGGGTAGCTACGAGCAGTACTTC. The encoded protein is CASSPRQGSYEQYF.